This T cell receptor beta chain was sequenced for a study of T cell responses to AZD1222 COVID-19 vaccine. Sequencing used immunoSEQ multiplex PCR; TCRdb keeps in-frame clones, though not all of them. Seen here are some 120,000 clones, 92% observed once, and the top ten hold around 1.6%. Study results and limitations: Donor demographics were predominantly white British with a female majority; clonal diversity may be underestimated. Only a handful of AZD1222 recipients, roughly 6 in all, had baseline seropositivity. No day 14 peak samples; only post-peak repertoires were characterized.

This clone turned up a few times. Its antigen is undetermined. The specimen was peripheral blood, collected 28 days after the second AZD1222 dose. The TCR was taken from an adult who received the AZD1222 COVID-19 vaccine.

The CDR3 protein is CASSRGDSVTYNEQFF. For the CDR3, the DNA is TGCGCCAGCAGCCGGGGGGATAGCGTAACCTACAATGAGCAGTTCTTC. The chain links TRBV5-1 to TRBJ2-1, with 7 bases aligning to TRBD2. The CDR3 is 16 residues long. Per germline, CDR1 SGHRS and CDR2 YFSETQ. With V trimmed by 4 bases and J by 2 bases, 9 bases remained unmatched.